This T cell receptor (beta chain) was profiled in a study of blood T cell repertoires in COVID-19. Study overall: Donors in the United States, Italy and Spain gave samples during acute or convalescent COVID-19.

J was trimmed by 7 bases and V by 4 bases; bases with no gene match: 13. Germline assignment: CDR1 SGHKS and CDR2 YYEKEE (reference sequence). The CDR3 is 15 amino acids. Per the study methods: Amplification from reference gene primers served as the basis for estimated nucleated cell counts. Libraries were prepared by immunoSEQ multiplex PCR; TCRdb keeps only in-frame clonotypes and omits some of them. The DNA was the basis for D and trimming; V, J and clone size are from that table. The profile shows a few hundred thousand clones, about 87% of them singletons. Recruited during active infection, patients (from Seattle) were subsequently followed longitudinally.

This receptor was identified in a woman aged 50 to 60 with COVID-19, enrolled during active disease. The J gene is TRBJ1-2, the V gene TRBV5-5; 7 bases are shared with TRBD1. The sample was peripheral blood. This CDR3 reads CASSRAWGTEGGYTF. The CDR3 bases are TGTGCCAGCAGCCGCGCCTGGGGGACAGAGGGTGGCTACACCTTC.